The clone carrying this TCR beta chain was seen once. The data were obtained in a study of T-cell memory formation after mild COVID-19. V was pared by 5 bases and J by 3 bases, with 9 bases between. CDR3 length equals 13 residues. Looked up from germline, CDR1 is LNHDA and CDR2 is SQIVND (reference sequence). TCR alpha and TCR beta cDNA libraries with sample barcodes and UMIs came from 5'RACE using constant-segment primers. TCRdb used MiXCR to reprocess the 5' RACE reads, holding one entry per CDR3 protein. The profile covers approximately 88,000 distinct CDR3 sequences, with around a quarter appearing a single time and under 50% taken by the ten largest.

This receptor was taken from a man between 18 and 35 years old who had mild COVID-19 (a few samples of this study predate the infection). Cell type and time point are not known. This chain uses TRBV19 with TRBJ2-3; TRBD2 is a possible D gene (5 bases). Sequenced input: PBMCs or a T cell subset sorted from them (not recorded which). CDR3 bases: TGTGCCAGTAGTCTGGGAGATACAGATACGCAGTATTTT. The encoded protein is CASSLGDTDTQYF. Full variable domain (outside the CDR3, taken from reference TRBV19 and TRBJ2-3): DGGITQSPKYLFRKEGQNVTLSCEQNLNHDAMYWYRQDPGQGLRLIYYSQIVNDFQKGDIAEGYSVSREKKESFPLTVTSAQKNPTAFYLCASSLGDTDTQYFGPGTRLTVL.